This record looks at one TCR beta chain sequence and its context. The record originates from a study of control samples from healthy donors and cancer patients. Sequencing used immunoSEQ multiplex PCR; TCRdb keeps in-frame clones, though not all of them. The repertoire has 95,000 to 150,000 clones, roughly 90% of them found once; the top ten carry about two fifths. The V gene's germline CDR1 is LNHDA and CDR2 SQIVND (reference sequence). The ends were cut back, 5 bases at V and 2 bases at J, with 15 bases in the middle. There are 15 residues in the CDR3. V and J are TRBV19 and TRBJ1-1, with D tentatively TRBD1 (6 bases). Sequenced material: blood. This TCR derives from a man aged 45-60 years in good health. CDR3 amino acids: CASSSGGYVNTEAFF. For the CDR3, the DNA is TGTGCCAGTAGTTCCGGGGGCTATGTTAACACTGAAGCTTTCTTT.